These T cell receptor beta chains were read from a single sample in a study of blood T cells in healthy people across ages. One entry per CDR3 protein results from TCRdb running MiXCR on the 5' RACE reads. The data hold 920,000 or so distinct CDR3 sequences, with 40% to 45% observed a single time. The sequenced sample was blood. These receptors were obtained from a woman aged 60-75 years in good health. Both conserved end residues are trimmed from each CDR3.

v_gene,CDR3aa
TRBV5-1,ASTFGGQGGDEQY
TRBV7-9,ASSPPTYYEQY
TRBV27,ATSKVKGRGQY
TRBV12-5,ASADVGSPETQY
TRBV5-5,ASSFLQGSNQPQH
TRBV6-1,ASTPGEGRTYNEQF
TRBV25-1,ASSVGGGAASTDTQY
TRBV25-1,ASSERQGKVPGANVLT
TRBV10-2,ASSGHYEQY
TRBV6-5,ASSYAGGLGTQY
TRBV11-2,ASSSFGQGDYEQY
TRBV20-1,SAPGRSYNEQF
TRBV5-1,ASSYRTSGVTDTQY
TRBV20-1,SARGTSRDNEQF
TRBV5-1,ASRGPEQF
TRBV15,ATSRRRGPEGAF
TRBV28,ASSSTYRDDGEQY
TRBV9,ASSASGRVLDEQF
TRBV30,AWRGVISSYEQY
TRBV20-1,SAPQGAEQY
TRBV2,ASTQTGDTQY
TRBV29-1,SALSGVDTQY
TRBV20-1,SAVPGGRSYNEQF
TRBV20-1,SGGKGNEQY
TRBV3-1,ATEGDRGYT
TRBV20-1,SAPSGQGFYEQY
TRBV28,ASSSSGGRETQY